The entry below gives a single T cell receptor beta chain sequence along with its context. Its antigen remains unknown. An end of the junction differs from the germline gene, which may be a read error. The sorting of naive CD8 T cells used the CD8+CD4-CCR7+CD45RA+ phenotype. This sample is part of a study of molecular identifiers for immune sequencing clone quantification. Study-level findings and limits: Spiked Jurkat TCR RNA equivalent to one cell reportedly surfaced among approximately 1.1 million naive cells. For effector cells, clones above 20 RNA copies held over 98% of molecules; for naive cells, under 1%.

This CDR3 comprises 13 residues. The germline gives CDR1 SQVTM, CDR2 ANQGSEA. TCRdb analysed the PCR reads with MiXCR anew, one entry per CDR3 protein. The sample has 60,000 to 70,000 distinct CDR3 sequences, 15% to 20% seen once; the top ten hold 1.5%. This receptor was taken from a human donor in good health. Some libraries in this study had Jurkat cell RNA spiked in. The sequenced sample was naive CD8+ T cells from blood, with Jurkat cell RNA spiked in. Indicated subset: FACS-sorted CD8+CD4-CCR7+CD45RA+ naive T cells. The rearrangement links TRBV29-1 to TRBJ2-7; 7 bases fit TRBD2. CDR3 coding DNA: TGCGGCGTTGGATATCGGGGGGAGTACGAGCAGTACTTC. Protein: CGVGYRGEYEQYF.